The following is a TCR beta chain sequence with its context. What it recognizes is unknown. This table comes from immunoSEQ multiplex PCR, and its TCRdb copy is limited to in-frame clones, with some not included. The data hold more than 100,000 clones, with 65% to 90% observed a single time. Germline CDR1 and CDR2: SGHVS and FQNEAQ. This CDR3 has 14 residues. Trimming removed 1 base from V and 7 bases from J, with 13 bases in between. This sample is part of a study of T cell responses to AZD1222 COVID-19 vaccine. Notes on the study in general: Unmutated regions of variants are reportedly targeted by nearly half of spike-specific TCRs. Vaccination with two AZD1222 doses was followed by a rise in Spike-specific TCR breadth and depth. Donors were chiefly white British, with a greater number of females, and clonal diversity was perhaps underestimated. Mapped onto spike, vaccine-associated CD4 TCRs spanned it and were dominant at 160-218 and 743-854.

The sample here was peripheral blood, taken on day 0 of AZD1222 vaccination. The TCR sequence derives from an adult in good health. The chain couples TRBV7-8 to TRBJ1-2; a possible D gene is TRBD1 (5 bases). CDR3 in amino acids: CASSLGASQVGYTF. In DNA, the CDR3 is TGTGCCAGCAGCTTAGGGGCCTCACAGGTTGGCTACACCTTC.